This T cell receptor beta chain was identified during a study of blood T cell repertoires in COVID-19. Study-level background: Both acute and convalescent COVID-19 samples were obtained from the United States, Italy and Spain. Nucleic acid was either cDNA or gDNA, and it came from T cells, B-cell-depleted T cells, or PBMCs.

This CDR3 has 16 amino acids. Trimming cost V 1 base and J 5 bases; bases outside gene matches: 7. Germline V gene sequence: CDR1 SEHNR, CDR2 FQNEAQ (reference sequence). Original processing notes: It was from reference gene primer amplification that nucleated cell counts were estimated. The assay was immunoSEQ multiplex PCR, and TCRdb's table has in-frame clones only and misses some. That table is the source of V, J and clone size, and D and trimming were worked out from the DNA. Of under 300,000 clones in the sample, 65% to 80% were seen once. This receptor was identified in a woman between 35 and 50 years old with active or convalescent COVID-19. This rearrangement joins TRBV7-9 to TRBJ2-2; TRBD1 aligns across 7 bases. The sample comprised peripheral blood. CDR3 nucleotides: TGTGCCAGCAGCTTAGTTGCCGGGACAGAGACCGGGGAGCTGTTTTTT. Translation gives CASSLVAGTETGELFF.